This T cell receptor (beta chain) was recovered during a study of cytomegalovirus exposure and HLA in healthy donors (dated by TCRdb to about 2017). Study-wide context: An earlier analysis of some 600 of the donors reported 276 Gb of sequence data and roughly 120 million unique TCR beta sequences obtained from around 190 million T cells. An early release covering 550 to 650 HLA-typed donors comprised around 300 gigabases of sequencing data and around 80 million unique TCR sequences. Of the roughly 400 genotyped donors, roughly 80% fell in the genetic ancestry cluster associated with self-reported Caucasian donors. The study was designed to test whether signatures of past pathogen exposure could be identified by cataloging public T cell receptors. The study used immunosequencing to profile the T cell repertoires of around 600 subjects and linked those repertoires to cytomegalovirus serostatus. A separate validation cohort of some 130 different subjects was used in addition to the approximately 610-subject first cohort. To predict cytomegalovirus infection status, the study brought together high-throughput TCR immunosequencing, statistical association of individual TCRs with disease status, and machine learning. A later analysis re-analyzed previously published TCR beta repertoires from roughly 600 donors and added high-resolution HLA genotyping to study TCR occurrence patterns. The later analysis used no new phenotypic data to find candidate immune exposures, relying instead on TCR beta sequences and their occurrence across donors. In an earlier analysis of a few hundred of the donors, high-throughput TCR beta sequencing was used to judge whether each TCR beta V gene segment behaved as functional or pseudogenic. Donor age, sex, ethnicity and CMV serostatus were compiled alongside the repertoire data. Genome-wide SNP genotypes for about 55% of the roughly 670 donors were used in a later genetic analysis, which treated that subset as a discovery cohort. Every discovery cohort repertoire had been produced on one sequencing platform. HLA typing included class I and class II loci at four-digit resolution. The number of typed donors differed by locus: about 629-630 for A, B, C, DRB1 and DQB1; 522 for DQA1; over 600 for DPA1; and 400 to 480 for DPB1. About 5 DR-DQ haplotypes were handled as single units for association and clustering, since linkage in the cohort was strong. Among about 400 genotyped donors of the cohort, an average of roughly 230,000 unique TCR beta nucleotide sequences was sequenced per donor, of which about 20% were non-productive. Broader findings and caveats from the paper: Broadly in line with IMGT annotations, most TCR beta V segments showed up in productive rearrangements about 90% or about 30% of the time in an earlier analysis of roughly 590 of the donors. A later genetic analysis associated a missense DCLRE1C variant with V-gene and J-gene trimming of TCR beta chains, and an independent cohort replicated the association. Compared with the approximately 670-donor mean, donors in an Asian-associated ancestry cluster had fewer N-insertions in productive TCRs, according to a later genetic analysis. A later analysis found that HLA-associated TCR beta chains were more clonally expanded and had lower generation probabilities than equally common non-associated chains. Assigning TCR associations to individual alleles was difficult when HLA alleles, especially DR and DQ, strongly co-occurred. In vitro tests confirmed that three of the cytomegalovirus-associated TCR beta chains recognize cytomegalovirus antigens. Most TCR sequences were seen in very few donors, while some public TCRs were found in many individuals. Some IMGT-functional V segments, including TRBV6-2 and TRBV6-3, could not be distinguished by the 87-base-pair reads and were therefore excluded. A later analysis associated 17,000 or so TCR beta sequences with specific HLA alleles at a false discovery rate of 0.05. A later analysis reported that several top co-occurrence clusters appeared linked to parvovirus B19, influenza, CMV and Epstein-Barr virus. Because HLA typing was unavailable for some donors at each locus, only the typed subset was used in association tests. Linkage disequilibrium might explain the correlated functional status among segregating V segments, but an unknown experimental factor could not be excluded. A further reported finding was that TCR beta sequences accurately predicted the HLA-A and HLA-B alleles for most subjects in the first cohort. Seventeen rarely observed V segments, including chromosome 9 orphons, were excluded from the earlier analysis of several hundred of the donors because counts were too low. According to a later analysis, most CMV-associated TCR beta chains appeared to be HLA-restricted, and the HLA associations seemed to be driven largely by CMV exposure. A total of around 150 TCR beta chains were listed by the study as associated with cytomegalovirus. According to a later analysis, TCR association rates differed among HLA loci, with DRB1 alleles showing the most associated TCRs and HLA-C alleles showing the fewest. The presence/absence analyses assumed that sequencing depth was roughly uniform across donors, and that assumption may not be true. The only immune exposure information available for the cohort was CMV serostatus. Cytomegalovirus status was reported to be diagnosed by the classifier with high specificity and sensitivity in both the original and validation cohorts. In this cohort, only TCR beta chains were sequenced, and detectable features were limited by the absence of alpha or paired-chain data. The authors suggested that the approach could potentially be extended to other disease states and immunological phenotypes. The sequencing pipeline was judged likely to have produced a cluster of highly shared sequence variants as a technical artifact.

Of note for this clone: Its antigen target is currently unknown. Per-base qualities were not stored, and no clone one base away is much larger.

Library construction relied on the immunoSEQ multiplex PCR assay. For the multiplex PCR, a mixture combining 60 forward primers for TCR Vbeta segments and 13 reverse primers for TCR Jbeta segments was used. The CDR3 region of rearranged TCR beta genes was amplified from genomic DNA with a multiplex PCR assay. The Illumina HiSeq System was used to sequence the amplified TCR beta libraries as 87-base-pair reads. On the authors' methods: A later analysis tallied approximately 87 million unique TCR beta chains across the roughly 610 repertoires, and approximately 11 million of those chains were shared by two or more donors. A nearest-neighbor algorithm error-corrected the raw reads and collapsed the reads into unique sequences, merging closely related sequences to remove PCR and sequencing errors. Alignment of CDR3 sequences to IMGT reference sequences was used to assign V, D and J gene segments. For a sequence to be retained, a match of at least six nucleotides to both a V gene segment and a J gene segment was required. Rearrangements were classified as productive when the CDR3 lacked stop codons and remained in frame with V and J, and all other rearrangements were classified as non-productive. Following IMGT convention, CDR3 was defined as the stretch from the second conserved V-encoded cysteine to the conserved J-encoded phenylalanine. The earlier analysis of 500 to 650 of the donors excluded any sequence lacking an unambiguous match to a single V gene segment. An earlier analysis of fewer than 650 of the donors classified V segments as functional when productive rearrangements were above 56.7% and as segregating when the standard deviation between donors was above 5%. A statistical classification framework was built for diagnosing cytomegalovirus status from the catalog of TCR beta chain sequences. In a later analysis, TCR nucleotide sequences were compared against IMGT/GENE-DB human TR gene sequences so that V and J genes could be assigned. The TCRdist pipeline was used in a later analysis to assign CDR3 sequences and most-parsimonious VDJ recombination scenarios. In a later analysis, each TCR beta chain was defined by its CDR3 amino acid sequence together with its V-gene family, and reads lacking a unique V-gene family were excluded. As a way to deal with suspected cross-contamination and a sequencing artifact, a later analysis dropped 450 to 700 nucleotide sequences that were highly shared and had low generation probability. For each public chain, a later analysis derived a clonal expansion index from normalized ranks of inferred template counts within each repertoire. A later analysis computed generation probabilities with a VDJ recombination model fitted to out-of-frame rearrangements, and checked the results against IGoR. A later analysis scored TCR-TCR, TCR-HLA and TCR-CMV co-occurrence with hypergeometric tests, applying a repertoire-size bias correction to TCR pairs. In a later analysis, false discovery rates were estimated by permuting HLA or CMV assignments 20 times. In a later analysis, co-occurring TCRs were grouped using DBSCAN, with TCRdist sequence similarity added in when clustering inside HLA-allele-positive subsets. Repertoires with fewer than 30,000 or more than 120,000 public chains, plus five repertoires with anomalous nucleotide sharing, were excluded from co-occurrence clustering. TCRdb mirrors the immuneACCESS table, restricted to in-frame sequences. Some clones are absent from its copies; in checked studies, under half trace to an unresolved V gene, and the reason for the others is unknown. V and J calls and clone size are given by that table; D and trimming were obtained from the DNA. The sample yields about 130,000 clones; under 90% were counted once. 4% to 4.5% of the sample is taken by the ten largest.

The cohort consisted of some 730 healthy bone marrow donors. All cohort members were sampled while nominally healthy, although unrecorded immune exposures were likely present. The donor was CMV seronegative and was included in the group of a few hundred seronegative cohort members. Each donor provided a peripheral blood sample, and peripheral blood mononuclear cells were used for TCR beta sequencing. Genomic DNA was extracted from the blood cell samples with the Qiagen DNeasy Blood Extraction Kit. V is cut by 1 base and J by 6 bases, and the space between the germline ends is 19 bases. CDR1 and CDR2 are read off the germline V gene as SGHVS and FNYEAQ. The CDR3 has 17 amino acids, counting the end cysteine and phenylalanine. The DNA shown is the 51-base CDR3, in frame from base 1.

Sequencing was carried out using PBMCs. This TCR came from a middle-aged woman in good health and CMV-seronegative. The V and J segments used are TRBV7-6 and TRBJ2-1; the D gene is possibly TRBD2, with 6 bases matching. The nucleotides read TGTGCCAGCAGCTTAGAGAGAGCCCCTCCCGGGGGCAATGAGCAGTTCTTC. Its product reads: CASSLERAPPGGNEQFF.